The 25 T cell receptor beta chains below all came from one sample that was sequenced in a study of identical twins. TCRdb re-analysed the 5' RACE reads in MiXCR, keeping a single row per CDR3 protein. The table shows 500,000 to 550,000 distinct CDR3 sequences, with approximately 20% occurring only once. These data also featured in a second study, about yellow fever vaccine responses in identical twins.

The sample taken for sequencing was CD4+ T cells sorted from blood. These TCRs come from a woman under 30 in good health.

The chain couples TRBV12-3 or TRBV12-4 to TRBJ2-3; D remains unclear. V was clipped by 5 bases and J by 4 bases, with 7 bases between them. The CDR3 extends over 12 amino acids. CDR3 DNA: TGTGCCAGCAGTGCGGTGGCAGATACGCAGTATTTT. It encodes CASSAVADTQYF.

This clonotype was seen a handful of times. The V gene is TRBV29-1, the J gene TRBJ2-7, with D tentatively TRBD1 (6 bases). This CDR3 has 13 amino acids. The germline gives CDR1 SQVTM, CDR2 ANQGSEA. Trimming removed 3 bases from V and 2 bases from J, with 11 bases in between. CDR3 bases: TGCAGCGTTGAGGGGGCGCTAACCTACGAGCAGTACTTC. It encodes CSVEGALTYEQYF.

The V and J genes are TRBV10-3 and TRBJ2-3, with D unresolved. V dropped 2 bases and J dropped 0 bases, with 9 bases sitting between them. From germline, CDR1 is ENHRY and CDR2 SYGVKD. The CDR3 extends over 15 amino acids. CDR3 DNA sequence: TGTGCCATCAGTGAGAAGGGTACTAGCACAGATACGCAGTATTTT. It is translated as CAISEKGTSTDTQYF.

This clonotype appeared a single time. The chain combines TRBV18 with TRBJ2-5; 9 nucleotides agree with TRBD2. Unmatched junction bases numbered 17, after V lost 4 bases and J lost 5 bases. The CDR3 spans 18 residues. Germline CDR1 KGHSH, CDR2 LQKENI. The CDR3 sequence: CASSQLAGAGGFVETQYF. CDR3 coding DNA: TGTGCCAGCTCACAACTAGCGGGTGCCGGCGGGTTCGTTGAGACCCAGTACTTC.

This clonotype was picked up a small number of times. The rearrangement uses TRBV2 and TRBJ2-1; D perhaps matches TRBD2 (5 bases). CDR3 size: 12 residues. V lost 7 bases and J 9 bases, leaving 13 bases between the germline ends. Germline assignment: CDR1 SNHLY and CDR2 FYNNEI. This chain's CDR3 is CASTEGGGEQFF. As DNA, the CDR3 is TGTGCCAGCACCGAAGGAGGAGGTGAGCAGTTCTTC.

This clonotype was observed a few times. The chain links TRBV21-1 to TRBJ2-6; the D call in the table, TRBD2, was not verified against the DNA. TRBV21-1 is a known pseudogene. The CDR3 has 15 residues. The CDR3 spells CASPAEGSGANVLTF. CDR3 DNA: TGTGCCAGCCCCGCAGAGGGATCTGGGGCCAACGTCCTGACTTTC.

In its sample, this clonotype was seen a few times. The chain links TRBV20-1 to TRBJ2-2, with TRBD1 matching 8 bases. The CDR3 length is 16 residues. Germline CDR1 reads DFQATT; CDR2 reads SNEGSKA (reference sequence). J was trimmed by 6 bases and V by 3 bases; bases with no gene match: 12. The CDR3 loop is CSARDRVRSLAGELFF. The CDR3 DNA reads as TGCAGTGCTAGGGACAGGGTCAGGTCTCTGGCCGGGGAGCTGTTTTTT.

The table lists this clonotype with a few counts. The chain combines TRBV27 with TRBJ2-1, with D maybe TRBD2 (6 bases). Trimming shortened V by 1 base and J by 0 bases, and 28 bases separated the two germline ends. The CDR3 loop spans 22 amino acids. Looked up from germline, CDR1 is MNHEY and CDR2 is SMNVEV (reference sequence). CDR3 in DNA: TGTGCCAGCAGTTTATTTGAGGGTCATAGGTGGAAAAAGACTAGCTCCTACAATGAGCAGTTCTTC. Encoded protein: CASSLFEGHRWKKTSSYNEQFF.

The chain uses TRBV12-3 or TRBV12-4 and TRBJ2-1; D not certain. The V and J ends lost 6 bases and 8 bases respectively, with 17 bases between them. The CDR3 is 14 residues long. CDR3 nucleotides: TGTGCCAGCAGCAGACCCGGCAGTCCACATGAGCAGTTCTTC. Its protein is CASSRPGSPHEQFF.

The rearrangement links TRBV29-1 to TRBJ2-1, with 7 bases lining up with TRBD2. Unmatched junction bases numbered 2, after V lost 5 bases and J lost 4 bases. This CDR3 has 12 amino acids. Germline V CDR1 and CDR2: SQVTM, ANQGSEA. CDR3 in DNA: TGCAGCGTTAGCGGGAATTACAATGAGCAGTTCTTC. Translation gives CSVSGNYNEQFF.

The V and J genes are TRBV27 and TRBJ2-1; no reliable D call. The germline V gene has CDR1 MNHEY and CDR2 SMNVEV (reference sequence). There are 15 residues in the CDR3. The V and J ends lost 10 bases and 5 bases respectively, with 21 bases between them. The CDR3 bases are TGTGCCACCGTACAAACGAACCTAAACCACAATGAGCAGTTCTTC. Translating gives CATVQTNLNHNEQFF.

The chain links TRBV5-1 to TRBJ1-1, with 7 bases identical to TRBD1. Germline CDR1 and CDR2: SGHRS and YFSETQ. This CDR3 region has 14 residues. After removal of 4 bases from V and 3 bases from J, the junction contained 6 bases not matched to a gene. The CDR3, as DNA: TGCGCCAGCAGCGTGACAGGGTTGGACACTGAAGCTTTCTTT. Its translation is CASSVTGLDTEAFF.

The chain is built from TRBV5-6 and TRBJ2-2; TRBD1 matches 10 bases. CDR1 is SGHDT, CDR2 YYEEEE, per germline. With V trimmed by 0 bases and J by 7 bases, 6 bases remained unmatched. This CDR3 region has 16 residues. The DNA for the CDR3 is TGTGCCAGCAGCTTGGGACAGGGGGCGATTGACGGGGAGCTGTTTTTT. This encodes CASSLGQGAIDGELFF.

This rearrangement joins TRBV4-2 to TRBJ1-3; D gene unclear. The CDR3 covers 16 residues. Germline V lookup: CDR1 LGHNA, CDR2 YNFKEQ. The ends were cut back, 0 bases at V and 2 bases at J, with 11 bases in the middle. The CDR3 DNA reads as TGTGCCAGCAGCCAAGATAGCCCCTCTACTGGAAACACCATATATTTT. Its protein is CASSQDSPSTGNTIYF.

The sample holds a few counts of this clonotype. The rearrangement joins TRBV10-2 to TRBJ1-2; 10 positions agree with TRBD1. The CDR3 totals 13 residues. CDR1 and CDR2 (germline): WSHSY, SAAADI. J was trimmed by 3 bases and V by 6 bases; bases with no gene match: 1. In DNA, the CDR3 is TGCGCCAGCAGCGGACAGGGGGACTATGGCTACACCTTC. It specifies CASSGQGDYGYTF.

The chain has TRBV25-1 and TRBJ1-6, with a tentative D call TRBD1 (6 bases). Germline CDR1 and CDR2: MGHDK and SYGVNS. V was pared by 9 bases and J by 5 bases, with 17 bases between. This CDR3 comprises 15 residues. The CDR3 nucleotides read TGTGCCAGTAGACACAGGGATGGAGATAATTCACCCCTCCACTTT. Residues: CASRHRDGDNSPLHF. The whole variable domain, filled in from reference TRBV25-1 and TRBJ1-6, reads EADIYQTPRYLVIGTGKKITLECSQTMGHDKMYWYQQDPGMELHLIHYSYGVNSTEKGDLSSESTVSRIRTEHFPLTLESARPSHTSQYLCASRHRDGDNSPLHFGNGTRLTVT.

This clonotype occurred a few times. DNA of the CDR3: TGCGCCAGGAGTAAGGGGACGCAGGGGGAGCAGTACGTC. Amino acids: CARSKGTQGEQYV. This chain joins TRBV10-2 and TRBJ2-7; D may be TRBD1 (6 bases). This CDR3 contains 13 residues. The germline V and J ends were trimmed by 9 bases and 7 bases, with 19 bases remaining between them. Germline V gene data show CDR1 as WSHSY and CDR2 as SAAADI.

This clonotype was seen only a few times. V usage is TRBV7-3 and J usage is TRBJ2-3; 14 bases line up with TRBD2. V lost 0 bases, J lost 0 bases, and 8 bases stayed unmatched. The CDR3 covers 20 residues. Germline V lookup: CDR1 SGHTA, CDR2 FQGTGA. The CDR3 protein is CASSLTPRGLAGASTDTQYF. As DNA, the CDR3 is TGTGCCAGCAGCTTAACCCCTCGGGGACTAGCGGGGGCTAGCACAGATACGCAGTATTTT.

Only a few counts were recorded for this clonotype. This rearrangement joins TRBV10-3 to TRBJ2-1; maybe TRBD2 (7 bases). The germline V gene has CDR1 ENHRY and CDR2 SYGVKD. CDR3 length: 17 residues. Trimming took 4 bases from V and 0 from J, leaving 16 bases between them. CDR3 bases: TGTGCCATCAGTGGCAACAGGGAGGGTAGCTCCTACAATGAGCAGTTCTTC. This encodes CAISGNREGSSYNEQFF.

This clonotype occurred a few times. This rearrangement joins TRBV7-9 to TRBJ2-7; D remains ambiguous. CDR1 SEHNR and CDR2 FQNEAQ come from the germline V gene (reference sequence). Trimming took off 2 bases at V and 7 bases at J, with 15 bases between the two ends. The CDR3 covers 14 residues. The DNA for the CDR3 is TGTGCCAGCAGCTTACGAAGTACCCTACGTGAGCAGTACTTC. This codes for CASSLRSTLREQYF.

This clonotype was counted between two and nine times. J is TRBJ2-7 and V is TRBV3-1; D gene unclear. Germline values: CDR1 LGHDT, CDR2 YNNKEL (reference sequence). The CDR3 loop spans 14 amino acids. Deletions cut 4 bases from V and 3 bases from J, with 13 bases between. The CDR3 spells CASSRQGANYEQYF. The CDR3, as DNA: TGTGCCAGCAGCCGGCAAGGAGCTAACTACGAGCAGTACTTC.

V and J are TRBV29-1 and TRBJ2-2; TRBD2 might be the D (5 bases). Germline lookup yields CDR1 SQVTM and CDR2 ANQGSEA. The CDR3 is 13 amino acids. The V end lost 7 bases, the J end lost 4 bases, and 13 bases lay between the germline ends. This CDR3 is CSAGLITTGELFF. CDR3 coding DNA: TGCAGCGCCGGACTGATAACCACCGGGGAGCTGTTTTTT.

This sequence joins TRBV5-6 and TRBJ2-1, with TRBD2 as a possible D gene (5 bases). The CDR3 totals 15 residues. CDR1 is SGHDT and CDR2 is YYEEEE in the germline V gene. V shed 2 bases and J shed 4 bases, with 13 bases lying between them. The CDR3 here is CASSLRLTAYNEQFF. The CDR3, as DNA: TGTGCCAGCAGCTTAAGACTAACCGCATACAATGAGCAGTTCTTC.

This clonotype was detected only a few times. The chain is built from TRBV15 and TRBJ2-3; 8 positions agree with TRBD1. The germline gives CDR1 LNHNV, CDR2 YYDKDF (reference sequence). V gave up 1 base and J gave up 3 bases; unmatched junction bases: 12. This CDR3 region has 18 residues. CDR3 loop: CATSRARTSQGETDTQYF. CDR3 coding DNA: TGTGCCACCAGCAGAGCTAGAACTTCACAGGGGGAAACAGATACGCAGTATTTT.

The J gene is TRBJ2-3, the V gene TRBV4-1; 8 bases are shared with TRBD1. Germline values: CDR1 MGHRA, CDR2 YSYEKL. The ends lost 0 bases at V and 2 bases at J; junction bases unmatched: 10. CDR3 length: 18 residues. CDR3 sequence reads: CASSQDEGTGYFTDTQYF. CDR3 bases: TGCGCCAGCAGCCAAGATGAAGGGACAGGCTACTTCACAGATACGCAGTATTTT.